One and the same sample provided the 10 T cell receptor beta chains below, sequenced in a study of shared clonotypes between healthy human individuals. Generated by immunoSEQ multiplex PCR, the TCRdb table keeps only in-frame clones and is missing some. Among roughly 890,000 clones listed, roughly 92% were seen once. Positive CCR7 selection of CD45RO-negative cells yielded the naive CD8 cells, and terminally differentiated effector memory CD45RA+ cells were excluded. Source material: naive CD8+ T cells sorted from blood. These receptors were obtained from a young man in good health.

Turning to this clone: This is likely an artifact of a read error, given a far larger clone one base away. The rearrangement joins TRBV6-1 to TRBJ2-3; the match to TRBD1 covers 11 bases. Germline CDR1 is MNHNS and CDR2 is SASEGT. With V trimmed by 1 base and J by 4 bases, 1 base remained unmatched. The CDR3 extends over 15 amino acids. CDR3 nucleotides: TGTGCCAGCAGTGAAGGGACAGGGGGCCCAGATACGCAGTATTTT. It encodes CASSEGTGGPDTQYF.

The gene calls are TRBV2 and TRBJ2-4; the D call may be TRBD1 or TRBD2 (5 bases each). V gave up 7 bases and J gave up 1 base, with 17 bases separating them. Germline values: CDR1 SNHLY, CDR2 FYNNEI. This CDR3 comprises 16 residues. The CDR3 region has the DNA TGTGCCAGCAACCGACTCCAGGGAGAGGCCAAAAACATTCAGTACTTC. Encoded protein: CASNRLQGEAKNIQYF.

The chain joins TRBV25-1 to TRBJ2-5; 7 positions match TRBD2. The CDR3 runs to 17 residues. The ends lost 0 bases at V and 0 bases at J; junction bases unmatched: 7. Germline-derived CDR1 and CDR2 are MGHDK and SYGVNS. The CDR3 here is CASSEYRTTSDQETQYF. DNA for the CDR3: TGTGCCAGCAGTGAATATAGGACCACTAGCGACCAAGAGACCCAGTACTTC.

The chain recombines TRBV7-8 with TRBJ2-3; tentative D call: TRBD2 (6 bases). CDR1 SGHVS and CDR2 FQNEAQ come from the germline V gene. This CDR3 region has 16 residues. The V end lost 3 bases, the J end lost 2 bases, and 15 bases lay between the germline ends. Written as DNA, the CDR3 is TGTGCCAGCAGCTTTATACTAGCAGATTTCACAGATACGCAGTATTTT. Translating gives CASSFILADFTDTQYF.

The chain has TRBV28 and TRBJ2-3; weak D call: TRBD1 (6 bases). The germline CDR1 and CDR2 sequences are MDHEN and SYDVKM. This CDR3 has 15 amino acids. Deletions cut 6 bases from V and 0 bases from J, with 13 bases between. The CDR3 reads CASSYRVESTDTQYF. The CDR3 DNA sequence: TGTGCCAGCAGCTACAGGGTCGAGAGCACAGATACGCAGTATTTT.

V is TRBV11-2 and J is TRBJ2-7, with D possibly being TRBD2 (6 bases). Germline CDR1 SGHAT, CDR2 FQNNGV. Trimming left V 2 bases short and J 3 bases short, with 14 bases between. This CDR3 comprises 15 residues. CDR3: CASSLRGLKNYEQYF. CDR3 DNA sequence: TGTGCCAGCAGCTTACGGGGACTGAAGAACTACGAGCAGTACTTC. The full variable domain, in which reference TRBV11-2 and TRBJ2-7 provide the parts outside the CDR3, is EAGVAQSPRYKIIEKRQSVAFWCNPISGHATLYWYQQILGQGPKLLIQFQNNGVVDDSQLPKDRFSAERLKGVDSTLKIQPAKLEDSAVYLCASSLRGLKNYEQYFGPGTRLTVT.

The V call is TRBV6-5, the J call TRBJ2-7, with D perhaps TRBD2 (6 bases). Deletions cut 1 base from V and 1 base from J, with 8 bases between. Germline lookup yields CDR1 MNHEY and CDR2 SVGAGI. The CDR3 runs to 14 residues. For the CDR3, the DNA is TGTGCCAGCAGTTACTACGCGGGATCCTACGAGCAGTACTTC. Protein sequence: CASSYYAGSYEQYF.

The chain is built from TRBV4-3 and TRBJ2-1; 10 bases agree with TRBD2. CDR1 is LGHNA and CDR2 is YSLEER in the germline V gene. J gave up 5 bases and V 3 bases, and 13 bases lay outside the gene matches. This CDR3 comprises 18 residues. The CDR3 sequence is CASSQDSRTSGHDNEQFF. Written as DNA, the CDR3 is TGCGCCAGCAGCCAGGACTCCCGGACTAGCGGACATGACAATGAGCAGTTCTTC.

The chain combines TRBV27 with TRBJ1-1; possible D gene TRBD1, 6 bases. CDR1 MNHEY and CDR2 SMNVEV come from the germline V gene (reference sequence). Trimming removed 6 bases at V and 6 bases at J, with 17 bases between. This CDR3 comprises 14 residues. DNA for the CDR3: TGTGCCAGCAGAAGACAGGCCTCTCCATCTGAAGCTTTCTTT. It yields the protein CASRRQASPSEAFF.

The chain has TRBV19 and TRBJ2-7; 9 bases align to TRBD2. The length of the CDR3 is 19 residues. J gave up 3 bases and V 2 bases, and 17 bases lay outside the gene matches. Per the germline V gene, CDR1 is LNHDA and CDR2 is SQIVND (reference sequence). The DNA for the CDR3 is TGTGCCAGTAGTATATCCCCATGGGCAGTGACTAGCGGATACTACGAGCAGTACTTC. It translates to CASSISPWAVTSGYYEQYF.